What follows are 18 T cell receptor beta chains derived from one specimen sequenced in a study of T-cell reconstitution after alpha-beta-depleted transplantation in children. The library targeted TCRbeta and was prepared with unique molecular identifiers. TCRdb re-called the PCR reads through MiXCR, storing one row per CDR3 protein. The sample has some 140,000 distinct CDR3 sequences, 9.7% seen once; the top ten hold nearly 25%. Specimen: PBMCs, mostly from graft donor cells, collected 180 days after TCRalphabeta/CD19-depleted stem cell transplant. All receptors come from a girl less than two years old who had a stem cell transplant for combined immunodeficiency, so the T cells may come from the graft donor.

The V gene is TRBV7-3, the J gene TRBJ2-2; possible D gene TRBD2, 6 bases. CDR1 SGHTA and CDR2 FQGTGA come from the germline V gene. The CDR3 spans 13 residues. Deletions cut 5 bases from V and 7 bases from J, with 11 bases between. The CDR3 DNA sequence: TGTGCCAGCAGCGTGGGGCGGGACGGGGAGCTGTTTTTT. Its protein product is CASSVGRDGELFF. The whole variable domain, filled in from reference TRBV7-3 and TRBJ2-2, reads GAGVSQTPSNKVTEKGKYVELRCDPISGHTALYWYRQSLGQGPEFLIYFQGTGAADDSGLPNDRFFAVRPEGSVSTLKIQRTERGDSAVYLCASSVGRDGELFFGEGSRLTVL.

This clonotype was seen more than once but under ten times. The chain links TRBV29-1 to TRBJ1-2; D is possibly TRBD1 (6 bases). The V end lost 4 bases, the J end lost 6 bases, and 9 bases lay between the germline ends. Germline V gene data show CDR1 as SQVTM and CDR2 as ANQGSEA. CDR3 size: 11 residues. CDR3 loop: CSVGRQDGYTF. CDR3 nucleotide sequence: TGCAGCGTTGGGAGACAGGATGGCTACACCTTC.

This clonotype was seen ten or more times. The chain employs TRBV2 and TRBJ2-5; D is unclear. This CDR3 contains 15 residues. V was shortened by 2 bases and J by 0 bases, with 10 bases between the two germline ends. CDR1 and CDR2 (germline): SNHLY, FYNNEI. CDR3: CASSEPPSDQETQYF. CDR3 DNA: TGTGCCAGCAGTGAACCGCCTTCTGACCAAGAGACCCAGTACTTC.

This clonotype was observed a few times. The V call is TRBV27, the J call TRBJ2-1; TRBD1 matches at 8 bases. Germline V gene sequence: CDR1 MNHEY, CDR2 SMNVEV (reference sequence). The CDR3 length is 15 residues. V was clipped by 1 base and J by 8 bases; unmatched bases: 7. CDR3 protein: CASSLWGTGSHEQFF. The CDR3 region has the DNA TGTGCCAGCAGTTTATGGGGGACAGGCTCCCATGAGCAGTTCTTC.

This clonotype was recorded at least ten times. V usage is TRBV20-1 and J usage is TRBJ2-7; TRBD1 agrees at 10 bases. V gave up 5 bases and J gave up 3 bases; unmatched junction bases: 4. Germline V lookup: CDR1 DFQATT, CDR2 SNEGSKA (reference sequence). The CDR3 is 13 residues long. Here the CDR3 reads CSAPGTGVYEQYF. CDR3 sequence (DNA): TGCAGTGCTCCCGGGACAGGGGTCTACGAGCAGTACTTC.

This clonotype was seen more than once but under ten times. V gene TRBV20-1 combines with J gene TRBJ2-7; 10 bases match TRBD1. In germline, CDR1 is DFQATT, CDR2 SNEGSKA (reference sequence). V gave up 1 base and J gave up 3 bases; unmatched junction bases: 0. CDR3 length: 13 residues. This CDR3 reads CSARGDRGYEQYF. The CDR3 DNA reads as TGCAGTGCTAGAGGGGACAGGGGCTACGAGCAGTACTTC.

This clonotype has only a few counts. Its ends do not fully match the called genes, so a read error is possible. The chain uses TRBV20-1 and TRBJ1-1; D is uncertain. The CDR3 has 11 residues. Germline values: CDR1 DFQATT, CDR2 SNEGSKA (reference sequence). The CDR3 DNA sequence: TGCAGTGCTAGAGTTACAGAGTGGGTTTTTTTT. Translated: CSARVTEWVFF.

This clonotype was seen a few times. The CDR3 is CASSTGLEGKTDTQYF. CDR3 DNA: TGTGCCAGCAGTACAGGACTAGAAGGGAAAACAGATACGCAGTATTTT. J is TRBJ2-3 and V is TRBV12-3 or TRBV12-4, with 7 bases matching TRBD2. V trimming: 5 bases; J trimming: 3 bases; junction bases outside the gene matches: 11. The CDR3 spans 16 residues.

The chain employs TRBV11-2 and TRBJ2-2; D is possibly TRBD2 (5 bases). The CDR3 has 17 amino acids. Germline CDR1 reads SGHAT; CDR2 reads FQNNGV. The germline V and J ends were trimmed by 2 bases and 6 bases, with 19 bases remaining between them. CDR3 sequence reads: CASSLTLATRRSGELFF. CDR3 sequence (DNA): TGTGCCAGCAGCTTAACCCTAGCAACCCGAAGGTCCGGGGAGCTGTTTTTT.

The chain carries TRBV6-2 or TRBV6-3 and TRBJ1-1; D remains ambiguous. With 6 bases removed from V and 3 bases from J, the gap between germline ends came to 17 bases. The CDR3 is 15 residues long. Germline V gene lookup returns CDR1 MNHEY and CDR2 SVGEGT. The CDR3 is CASSRPSYGDTEAFF. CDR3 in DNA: TGTGCCAGCAGCCGGCCGAGCTACGGGGACACTGAAGCTTTCTTT.

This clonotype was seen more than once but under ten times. The CDR3 nucleotides read TGCGCCAGCAGCTTGCCCGGACAGAACACTGAAGCTTTCTTT. Amino acids: CASSLPGQNTEAFF. The V gene is TRBV5-1, the J gene TRBJ1-1, with a tentative D call TRBD1 (5 bases). Trimming took off 1 base at V and 1 base at J, with 8 bases between the two ends. This CDR3 is built from 14 residues. CDR1 is SGHRS and CDR2 is YFSETQ in the germline V gene.

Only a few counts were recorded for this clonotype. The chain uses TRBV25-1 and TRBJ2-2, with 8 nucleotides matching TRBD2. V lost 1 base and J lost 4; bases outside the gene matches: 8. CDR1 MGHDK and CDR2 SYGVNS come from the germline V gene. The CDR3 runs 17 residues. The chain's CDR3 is CASSEFTGRASTGELFF. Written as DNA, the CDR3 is TGTGCCAGCAGTGAATTTACCGGGAGGGCTAGCACCGGGGAGCTGTTTTTT.

CDR3 loop: CASSPPFRTEAFF. Written as DNA, the CDR3 is TGTGCCAGCTCACCTCCCTTCCGTACGGAAGCTTTCTTT. The chain recombines TRBV18 with TRBJ1-1, with D hard to call. Trimming removed 3 bases at V and 8 bases at J, with 13 bases between. The germline CDR1 and CDR2 sequences are KGHSH and LQKENI. This CDR3 has 13 residues.

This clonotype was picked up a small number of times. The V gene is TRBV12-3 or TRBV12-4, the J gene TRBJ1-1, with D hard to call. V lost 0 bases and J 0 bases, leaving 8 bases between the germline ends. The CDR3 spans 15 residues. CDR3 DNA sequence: TGTGCCAGCAGTTTAGCTCCGGGTGTGAACACTGAAGCTTTCTTT. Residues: CASSLAPGVNTEAFF.

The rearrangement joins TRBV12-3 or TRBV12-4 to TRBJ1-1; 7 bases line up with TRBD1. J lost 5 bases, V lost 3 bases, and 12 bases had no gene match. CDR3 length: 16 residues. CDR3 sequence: CASSLGQKGARTEAFF. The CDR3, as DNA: TGTGCCAGCAGTTTGGGGCAGAAGGGGGCCAGAACTGAAGCTTTCTTT.

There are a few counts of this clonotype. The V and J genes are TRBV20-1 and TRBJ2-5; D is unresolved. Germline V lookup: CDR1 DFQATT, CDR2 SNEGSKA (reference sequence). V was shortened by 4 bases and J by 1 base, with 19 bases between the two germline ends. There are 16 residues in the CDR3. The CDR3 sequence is CSATALRVGLQETQYF. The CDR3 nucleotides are TGCAGTGCTACCGCCCTTCGTGTGGGCCTCCAAGAGACCCAGTACTTC.

CDR3 bases: TGCAGCGTTGGGGGACGGCTGAACACCGGGGAGCTGTTTTTT. Residues: CSVGGRLNTGELFF. J is TRBJ2-2 and V is TRBV29-1; D could derive from TRBD1 or TRBD2 (5 bases each). Looked up from germline, CDR1 is SQVTM and CDR2 is ANQGSEA. V lost 4 bases, J lost 1 base, and 10 bases lay in between. The CDR3 loop spans 14 amino acids.

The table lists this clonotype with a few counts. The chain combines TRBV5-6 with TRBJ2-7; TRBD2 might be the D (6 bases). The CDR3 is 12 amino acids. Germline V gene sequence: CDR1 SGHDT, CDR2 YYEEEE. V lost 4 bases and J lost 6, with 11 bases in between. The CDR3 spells CASSPPGAEQYF. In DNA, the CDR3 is TGTGCCAGCAGCCCCCCGGGAGCCGAGCAGTACTTC.